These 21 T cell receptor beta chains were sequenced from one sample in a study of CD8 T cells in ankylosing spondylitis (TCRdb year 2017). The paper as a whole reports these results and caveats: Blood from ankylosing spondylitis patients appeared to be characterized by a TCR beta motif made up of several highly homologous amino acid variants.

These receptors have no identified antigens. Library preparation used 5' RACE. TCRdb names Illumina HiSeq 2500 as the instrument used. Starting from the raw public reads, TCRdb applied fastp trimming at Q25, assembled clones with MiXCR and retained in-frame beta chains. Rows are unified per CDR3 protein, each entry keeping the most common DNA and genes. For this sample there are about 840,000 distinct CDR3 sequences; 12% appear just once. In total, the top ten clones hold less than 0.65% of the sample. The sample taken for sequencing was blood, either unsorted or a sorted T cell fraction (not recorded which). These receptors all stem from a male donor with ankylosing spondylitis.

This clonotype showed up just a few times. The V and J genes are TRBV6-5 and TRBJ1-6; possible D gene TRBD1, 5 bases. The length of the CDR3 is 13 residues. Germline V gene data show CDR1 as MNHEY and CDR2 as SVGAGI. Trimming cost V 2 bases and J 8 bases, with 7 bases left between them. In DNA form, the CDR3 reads TGTGCCAGCAGTTACGGGGGGGATTCACCCCTCCACTTT. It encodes CASSYGGDSPLHF.

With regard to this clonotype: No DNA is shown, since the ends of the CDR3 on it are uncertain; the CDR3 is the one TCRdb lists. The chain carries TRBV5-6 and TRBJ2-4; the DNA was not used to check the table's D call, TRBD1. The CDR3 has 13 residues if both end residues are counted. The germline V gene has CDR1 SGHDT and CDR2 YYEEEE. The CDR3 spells CASSFGPGNIQYF.

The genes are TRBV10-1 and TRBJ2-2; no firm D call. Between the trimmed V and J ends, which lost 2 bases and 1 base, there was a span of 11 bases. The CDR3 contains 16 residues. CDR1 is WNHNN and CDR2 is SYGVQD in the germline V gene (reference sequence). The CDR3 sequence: CASSESLLRNTGELFF. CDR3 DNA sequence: TGCGCCAGCAGTGAGAGTTTGCTCCGGAACACCGGGGAGCTGTTTTTT.

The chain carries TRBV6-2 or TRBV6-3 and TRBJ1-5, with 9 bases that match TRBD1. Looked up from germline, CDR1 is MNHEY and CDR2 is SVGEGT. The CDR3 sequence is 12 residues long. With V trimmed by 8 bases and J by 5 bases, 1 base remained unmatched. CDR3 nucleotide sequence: TGTGCCAGCCGGACAGGGGATCAGCCCCAGCATTTT. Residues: CASRTGDQPQHF.

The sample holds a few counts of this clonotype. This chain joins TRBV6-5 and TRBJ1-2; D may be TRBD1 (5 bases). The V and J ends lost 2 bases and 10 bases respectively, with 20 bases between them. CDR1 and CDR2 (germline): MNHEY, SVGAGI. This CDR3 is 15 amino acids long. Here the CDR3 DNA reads TGTGCCAGCAGTTACCGCTTTTGGCAGGGAGTTGACTACACCTTC. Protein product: CASSYRFWQGVDYTF.

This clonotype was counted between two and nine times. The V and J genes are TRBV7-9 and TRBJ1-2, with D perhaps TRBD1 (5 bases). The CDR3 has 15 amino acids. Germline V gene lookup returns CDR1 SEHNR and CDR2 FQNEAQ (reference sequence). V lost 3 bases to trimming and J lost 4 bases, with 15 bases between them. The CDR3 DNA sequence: TGTGCCAGCAGCTTGGTAGGCAGGGATGCCTATGGCTACACCTTC. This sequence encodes CASSLVGRDAYGYTF.

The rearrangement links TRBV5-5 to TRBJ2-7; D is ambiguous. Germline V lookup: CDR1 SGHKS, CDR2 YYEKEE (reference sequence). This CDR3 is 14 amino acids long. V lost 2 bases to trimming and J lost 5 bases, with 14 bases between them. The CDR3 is CASSLIRVSNEQYF. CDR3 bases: TGTGCCAGCAGCTTAATAAGGGTTTCCAACGAGCAGTACTTC.

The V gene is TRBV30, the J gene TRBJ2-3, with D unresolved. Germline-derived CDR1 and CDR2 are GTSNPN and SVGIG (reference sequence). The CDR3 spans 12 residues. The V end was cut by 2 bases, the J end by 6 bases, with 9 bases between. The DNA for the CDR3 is TGTGCCTGGAGTTACCTGATGGATACGCAGTATTTT. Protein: CAWSYLMDTQYF. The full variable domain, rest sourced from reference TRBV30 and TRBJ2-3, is SQTIHQWPATLVQPVGSPLSLECTVEGTSNPNLYWYRQAAGRGLQLLFYSVGIGQISSEVPQNLSASRPQDRQFILSSKKLLLSDSGFYLCAWSYLMDTQYFGPGTRLTVL.

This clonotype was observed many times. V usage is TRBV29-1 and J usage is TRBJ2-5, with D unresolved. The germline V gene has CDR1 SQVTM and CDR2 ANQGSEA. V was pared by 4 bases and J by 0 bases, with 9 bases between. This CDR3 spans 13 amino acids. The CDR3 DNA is TGCAGCGTTGCGACGGAGTACCAAGAGACCCAGTACTTC. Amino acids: CSVATEYQETQYF.

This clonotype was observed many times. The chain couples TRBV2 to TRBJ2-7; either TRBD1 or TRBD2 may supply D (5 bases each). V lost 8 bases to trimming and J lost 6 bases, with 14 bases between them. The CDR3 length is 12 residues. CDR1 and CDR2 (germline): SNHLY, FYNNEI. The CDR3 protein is CASGGLAGEQYF. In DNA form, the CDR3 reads TGTGCCAGCGGGGGTCTGGCGGGCGAGCAGTACTTC.

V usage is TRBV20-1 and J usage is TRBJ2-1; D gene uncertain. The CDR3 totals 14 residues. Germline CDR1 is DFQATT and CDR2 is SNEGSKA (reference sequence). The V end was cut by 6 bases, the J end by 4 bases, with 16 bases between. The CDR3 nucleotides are TGCAGTGCCCCGTGGGTAGTCGGGTACAATGAGCAGTTCTTC. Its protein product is CSAPWVVGYNEQFF.

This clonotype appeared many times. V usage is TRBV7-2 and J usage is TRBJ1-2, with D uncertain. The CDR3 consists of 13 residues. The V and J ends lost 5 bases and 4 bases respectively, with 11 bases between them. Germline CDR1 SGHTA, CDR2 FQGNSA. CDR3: CASSPPGIYGYTF. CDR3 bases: TGTGCCAGCAGCCCCCCCGGTATCTATGGCTACACCTTC.

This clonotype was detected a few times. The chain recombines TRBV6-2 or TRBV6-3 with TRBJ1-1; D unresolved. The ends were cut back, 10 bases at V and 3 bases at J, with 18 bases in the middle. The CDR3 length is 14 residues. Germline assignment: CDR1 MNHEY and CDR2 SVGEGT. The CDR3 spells CATGEVVGYTEAFF. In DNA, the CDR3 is TGTGCCACCGGGGAGGTCGTGGGGTACACTGAAGCTTTCTTT.

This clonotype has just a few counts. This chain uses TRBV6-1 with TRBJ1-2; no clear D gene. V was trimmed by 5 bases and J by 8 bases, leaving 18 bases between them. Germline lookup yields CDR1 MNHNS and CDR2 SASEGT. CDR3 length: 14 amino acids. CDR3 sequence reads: CASSPLGGSSGYTF. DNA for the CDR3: TGTGCCAGCAGTCCCCTGGGCGGTTCGAGCGGCTACACCTTC.

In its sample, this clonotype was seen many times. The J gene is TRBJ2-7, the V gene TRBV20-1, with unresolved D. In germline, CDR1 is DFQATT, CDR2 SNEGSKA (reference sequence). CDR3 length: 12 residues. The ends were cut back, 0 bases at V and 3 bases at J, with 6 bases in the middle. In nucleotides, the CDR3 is TGCAGTGCTAGAGACCAGAACTACGAGCAGTACTTC. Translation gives CSARDQNYEQYF.

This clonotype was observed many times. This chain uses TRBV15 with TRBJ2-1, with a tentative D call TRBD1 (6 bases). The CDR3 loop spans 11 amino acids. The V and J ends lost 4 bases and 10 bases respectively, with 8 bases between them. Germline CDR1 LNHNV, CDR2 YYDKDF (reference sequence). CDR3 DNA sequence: TGTGCCACCAGCATTAGGGGGGAGCAGTTCTTC. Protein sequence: CATSIRGEQFF.

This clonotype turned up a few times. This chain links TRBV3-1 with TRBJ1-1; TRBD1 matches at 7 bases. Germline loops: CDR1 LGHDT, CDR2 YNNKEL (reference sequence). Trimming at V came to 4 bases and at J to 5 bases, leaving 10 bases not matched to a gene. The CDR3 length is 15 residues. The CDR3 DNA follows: TGTGCCAGCAGCCCCCGGACAGGATTGGTAACTGAAGCTTTCTTT. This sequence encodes CASSPRTGLVTEAFF.

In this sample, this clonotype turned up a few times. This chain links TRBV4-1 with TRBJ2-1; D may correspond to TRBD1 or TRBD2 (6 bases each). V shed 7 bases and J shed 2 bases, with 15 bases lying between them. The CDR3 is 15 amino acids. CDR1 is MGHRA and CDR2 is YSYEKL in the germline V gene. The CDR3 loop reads CASNPTGATYNEQFF. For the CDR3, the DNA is TGCGCCAGCAACCCGACGGGGGCGACCTACAATGAGCAGTTCTTC.

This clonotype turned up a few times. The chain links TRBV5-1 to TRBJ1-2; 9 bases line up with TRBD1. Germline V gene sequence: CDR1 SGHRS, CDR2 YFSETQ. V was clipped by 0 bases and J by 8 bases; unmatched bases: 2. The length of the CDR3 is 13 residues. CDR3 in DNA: TGCGCCAGCAGCTTGGACAGGGGGCAAGGCTACACCTTC. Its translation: CASSLDRGQGYTF.

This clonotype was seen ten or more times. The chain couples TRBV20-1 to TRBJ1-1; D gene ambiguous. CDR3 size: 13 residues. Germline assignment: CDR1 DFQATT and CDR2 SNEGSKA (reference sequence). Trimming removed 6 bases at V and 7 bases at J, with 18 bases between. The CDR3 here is CSAPGRSYNEAFF. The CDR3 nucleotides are TGCAGTGCCCCTGGACGTAGCTATAATGAAGCTTTCTTT.

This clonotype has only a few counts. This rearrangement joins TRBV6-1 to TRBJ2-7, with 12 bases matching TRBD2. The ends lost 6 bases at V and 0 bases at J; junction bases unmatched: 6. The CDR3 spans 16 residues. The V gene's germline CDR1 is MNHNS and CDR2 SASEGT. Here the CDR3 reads CASRGLAGLFSYEQYF. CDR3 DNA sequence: TGTGCCAGCAGGGGACTAGCGGGCCTTTTCTCCTACGAGCAGTACTTC.